Included here is one T cell receptor (beta chain) sequence, with context. This sample was taken from a study of blood T cells in healthy people across ages. Combining a sample-barcoded 5' primer with a J-beta primer mix, a second PCR ran for 7 to 11 cycles. TCRdb re-analysed the 5' RACE reads in MiXCR, keeping a single row per CDR3 protein. The sample holds around 1,100,000 distinct CDR3 sequences, 35% to 45% seen once. The sample taken for sequencing was blood. This receptor was taken from a man younger than 30 in good health.

Here the CDR3 DNA reads TGTGCCAGCAGCTTATCGGGTTTGAGTGAAAAACTGTTTTTT. Protein sequence: CASSLSGLSEKLFF. The chain has TRBV7-9 and TRBJ1-4; D uncertain. Trimming left V 2 bases short and J 7 bases short, with 11 bases between. The CDR3 is 14 amino acids. From germline, CDR1 is SEHNR and CDR2 FQNEAQ (reference sequence).